The present entry profiles one T cell receptor (beta chain) with its context. The target of this receptor is not known. Base qualities are not recorded, but no much larger clone differs from it by a single base. The data derive from a study of cytomegalovirus exposure and HLA in healthy donors (dated by TCRdb to 2015 to 2018). Study-wide context: An earlier analysis of around 600 of the donors reported approximately 300 Gb of sequence data and about 100 million unique TCR beta sequences from roughly 200 million T cells. Around 300 gigabases of sequencing data and tens of millions of unique TCR sequences were included in an early release covering 550 to 800 HLA-typed donors. Of the approximately 370 genotyped donors, 65% to 90% were placed in the genetic ancestry cluster associated with self-reported Caucasian donors. The aim of the study was to test whether cataloging public T cell receptors could identify signatures of past pathogen exposure. The T cell repertoires of some 700 subjects were profiled by immunosequencing and related to cytomegalovirus serostatus. Along with the roughly 700-subject first cohort, a separate validation cohort of over a hundred different subjects was used. To predict cytomegalovirus infection status, the study brought together high-throughput TCR immunosequencing, statistical association of individual TCRs with disease status, and machine learning. To study patterns of TCR occurrence, a later analysis re-analyzed previously published TCR beta repertoires from around 670 donors and added high-resolution HLA genotyping. In the later analysis, no new phenotypic data were used to find candidate immune exposures; instead, reliance was placed on TCR beta sequences and their occurrence across donors. An earlier analysis of 587 of the donors used high-throughput TCR beta sequencing to judge whether each TCR beta V gene segment behaved as functional or pseudogenic. Donor age, sex, ethnicity and CMV serostatus were collected together with the repertoire data. In a later genetic analysis, genome-wide SNP genotypes for about three fifths of the roughly 670 donors were used, and that subset was treated as a discovery cohort. All discovery cohort repertoires had been generated on a single sequencing platform. HLA typing covered class I and class II loci at four-digit resolution. The number of typed donors differed by locus: roughly 629-630 for A, B, C, DRB1 and DQB1; approximately 520 for DQA1; 606 for DPA1; and 450 to 480 for DPB1. Four to six DR-DQ haplotypes were handled as single units for association and clustering, since linkage in the cohort was strong. Among about 410 genotyped donors of the cohort, an average of around 240,000 unique TCR beta nucleotide sequences was sequenced per donor, of which 15% to 20% were non-productive. What the research found in general, with its limitations: An association between a missense DCLRE1C variant and V-gene and J-gene trimming of TCR beta chains was found in a later genetic analysis and replicated in an independent cohort. The sequencing pipeline was judged likely to have produced a cluster of highly shared sequence variants as a technical artifact. Because HLA typing was missing for some donors at each locus, association tests included only the typed subset. A later analysis found that most CMV-associated TCR beta chains appeared HLA-restricted, with HLA associations seemingly driven largely by CMV exposure. According to a later genetic analysis, donors in an Asian-associated ancestry cluster had fewer N-insertions in productive TCRs than the roughly 660-donor mean. The presence/absence analyses assumed that sequencing depth was roughly uniform across donors, and that assumption may not be true. Correlated functional status among segregating V segments might be attributable to linkage disequilibrium, but an unknown experimental factor could not be ruled out. A later analysis found that HLA-associated TCR beta chains were more clonally expanded and had lower generation probabilities than equally common non-associated chains. The only immune exposure information available for the cohort was CMV serostatus. Three of the identified cytomegalovirus-associated TCR beta chains were confirmed in vitro to be specific for cytomegalovirus antigens. In a later analysis, several top co-occurrence clusters were reported to appear linked to parvovirus B19, influenza, CMV and Epstein-Barr virus. A total of fewer than 200 TCR beta chains were listed by the study as associated with cytomegalovirus. The authors suggested that the approach could potentially be extended to other disease states and immunological phenotypes. The earlier analysis of approximately 560 of the donors excluded about 16 rarely observed V segments, including chromosome 9 orphons, because counts were too low. Strong co-occurrence of HLA alleles, especially DR and DQ, made assigning TCR associations to individual alleles difficult. This cohort had only TCR beta chains sequenced, and the lack of alpha or paired-chain data limited which features could be detected. Broadly in line with IMGT annotations, most TCR beta V segments showed up in productive rearrangements about 87% or about 30% of the time in an earlier analysis of 587 of the donors. Some IMGT-functional V segments, including TRBV6-2 and TRBV6-3, could not be distinguished by the 87-base-pair reads and were therefore excluded. A further reported finding was that TCR beta sequences accurately predicted the HLA-A and HLA-B alleles for most subjects in the first cohort. A later analysis associated approximately 17,000 TCR beta sequences with specific HLA alleles at a false discovery rate of 0.05. Most TCR sequences were observed very rarely across donors, whereas some public TCRs were present in many individuals. In both the original and validation cohorts, the classifier was reported to diagnose cytomegalovirus status with high specificity and sensitivity. A later analysis found that TCR association rates varied across HLA loci, with DRB1 alleles showing the most associated TCRs and HLA-C alleles the fewest.

The library was built by means of the immunoSEQ multiplex PCR assay. The multiplex PCR relied on a mix of 60 forward primers for TCR Vbeta segments and 13 reverse primers for TCR Jbeta segments. Amplification of the CDR3 region of rearranged TCR beta genes was performed with a multiplex PCR assay on genomic DNA. The amplified TCR beta libraries were sequenced on the Illumina HiSeq System as 87-base-pair reads. The paper's data handling went like this. A later analysis counted around 72 million unique TCR beta chains across the 550 to 800 repertoires, and 10 million to 12 million of these chains were shared by at least two donors. A nearest-neighbor algorithm error-corrected the raw reads and collapsed the reads into unique sequences, merging closely related sequences to remove PCR and sequencing errors. V, D and J gene segments were assigned by aligning CDR3 sequences to IMGT reference sequences. For a sequence to be retained, a match of at least six nucleotides to both a V gene segment and a J gene segment was required. A rearrangement counted as productive if the CDR3 had no stop codons and remained in frame with V and J, and every other rearrangement counted as non-productive. CDR3 was defined by IMGT convention, running from the second conserved V-encoded cysteine to the conserved J-encoded phenylalanine. The earlier analysis of 450 to 750 of the donors excluded any sequence lacking an unambiguous match to a single V gene segment. An earlier analysis of fewer than 750 of the donors called V segments functional above 56.7% productive rearrangements and segregating when the between-donor standard deviation exceeded 5%. To diagnose cytomegalovirus status from the catalog of TCR beta chain sequences, a statistical classification framework was built. In a later analysis, TCR nucleotide sequences were compared against IMGT/GENE-DB human TR gene sequences so that V and J genes could be assigned. Using the TCRdist pipeline, a later analysis assigned CDR3 sequences along with most-parsimonious VDJ recombination scenarios. In a later analysis, each TCR beta chain was defined by its CDR3 amino acid sequence together with its V-gene family, and reads without a unique V-gene family were excluded. To address suspected cross-contamination and a sequencing artifact, a later analysis removed around 600 highly shared, low-generation-probability nucleotide sequences. A later analysis calculated a clonal expansion index for each public chain from normalized within-repertoire ranks of inferred template counts. In a later analysis, generation probabilities were computed using a VDJ recombination model fitted to out-of-frame rearrangements, and the results were checked against IGoR. In a later analysis, TCR-TCR, TCR-HLA and TCR-CMV co-occurrence was scored with hypergeometric tests, and a repertoire-size bias correction was applied to TCR pairs. A later analysis estimated false discovery rates by permuting HLA or CMV assignments 20 times. In a later analysis, co-occurring TCRs were grouped with DBSCAN, and TCRdist sequence similarity was added when clustering was performed within HLA-allele-positive subsets. Repertoires with fewer than 30,000 or more than 120,000 public chains, plus five repertoires with anomalous nucleotide sharing, were excluded from co-occurrence clustering. The source is immuneACCESS, and TCRdb retained only in-frame sequences with V and J called. Part of the clones is not carried over; for the studies checked, unresolved V genes explain less than half of this, and the remainder is unexplained. The V and J calls and clone size come from that table; D and trimming were worked out from the DNA. For this sample the table gives about 180,000 clones, of which 70% to 85% were detected only once. Roughly 1.4% of the sample is taken by the ten largest.

The junction carries 12 bases between V and J, which are trimmed by 2 bases and 7 bases respectively. Taken from the germline V gene, the CDR1 and CDR2 loops are SGHRS and YFSETQ. The CDR3, from cysteine to phenylalanine, totals 14 residues. This entry keeps only the CDR3 DNA: 42 bases, framed from base 1. In total, 630 or so healthy bone marrow donors made up the cohort. At the time of sampling, all cohort members were nominally healthy, though unrecorded immune exposures were likely present. The donor was CMV seronegative and belonged to the group of 350 to 400 seronegative cohort members. Each donor provided a peripheral blood sample, and peripheral blood mononuclear cells were used for TCR beta sequencing. Genomic DNA extraction from the blood cell samples was performed with the Qiagen DNeasy Blood Extraction Kit.

The sequenced sample consisted of PBMCs. Recombination joined TRBV5-1 with TRBJ2-2; the D gene assignment is ambiguous. The receptor was derived from a man aged 18-30 years in good health and CMV-seronegative. The sequenced DNA: TGCGCCAGCAGCTTTCCTAGAGAGGTCGGGGAGCTGTTTTTT. This codes for CASSFPREVGELFF.